This passage covers 8 T cell receptor beta chains from one sample sequenced in a study of blood T cells in healthy people across ages. Using a J-beta primer mix together with a sample-barcoded 5' primer, a second PCR was run for roughly 7 to 11 cycles. From the 5' RACE reads, TCRdb called clonotypes with MiXCR, one entry per CDR3 protein. The sample has hundreds of thousands of distinct CDR3 sequences, around three fifths seen once; the top ten hold around a quarter. The material sequenced was blood. These receptors came from a man aged 35 to 55 in good health.

The chain links TRBV7-2 to TRBJ1-1; 10 positions agree with TRBD1. V dropped 3 bases and J dropped 4; count of bases not matched to a gene: 5. This CDR3 spans 15 amino acids. The germline gives CDR1 SGHTA, CDR2 FQGNSA. CDR3: CASSLVRQGATEAFF. The CDR3 DNA sequence: TGTGCCAGCAGCTTGGTACGACAGGGGGCCACTGAAGCTTTCTTT.

This clonotype was observed a handful of times. The genes are TRBV29-1 and TRBJ1-2; 10 bases match TRBD1. This CDR3 comprises 13 residues. CDR1 is SQVTM, CDR2 ANQGSEA, per germline. V lost 6 bases to trimming and J lost 6 bases; unmatched junction nucleotides: 7. CDR3 sequence: CSVAGQGKNGYTF. As DNA, the CDR3 is TGCAGCGTGGCGGGACAGGGGAAGAATGGCTACACCTTC.

The chain is built from TRBV7-9 and TRBJ2-1, with D possibly TRBD2 on 6 matching bases. The V end was cut by 2 bases, the J end by 12 bases, with 8 bases between. The length of the CDR3 is 11 residues. CDR1 is SEHNR, CDR2 FQNEAQ, per germline (reference sequence). For the CDR3, the DNA is TGTGCCAGCAGCTTAAAGGAGGGGCAGTTCTTC. It translates to CASSLKEGQFF.

The CDR3 nucleotides read TGCAGTGCTAGACAGGGACGGCCCGACACAGATACGCAGTATTTT. This gives the protein CSARQGRPDTDTQYF. V is TRBV20-1 and J is TRBJ2-3, with D perhaps assigned TRBD1 or TRBD2 (5 bases each). The V end lost 2 bases, the J end lost 2 bases, and 14 bases lay between the germline ends. There are 15 residues in the CDR3. Germline loops: CDR1 DFQATT, CDR2 SNEGSKA (reference sequence).

This clonotype appeared a few times. The chain couples TRBV7-2 to TRBJ2-5; 7 positions match TRBD2. Judging by the DNA end, TRBJ2-7 fits better; the J call may be wrong. The CDR3 contains 14 residues. Germline V lookup: CDR1 SGHTA, CDR2 FQGNSA. The CDR3 sequence is CASSLGGVMYEQYF. CDR3 in DNA: TGTGCCAGCAGCTTGGGGGGGGTAATGTACGAGCAGTACTTC.

This clonotype has a handful of counts. V gene TRBV6-5 combines with J gene TRBJ2-5; perhaps D is TRBD1 or TRBD2 (6 bases each). This CDR3 spans 18 amino acids. Trimming shortened V by 0 bases and J by 5 bases, and 22 bases separated the two germline ends. Germline V CDR1 and CDR2: MNHEY, SVGAGI. In DNA form, the CDR3 reads TGTGCCAGCAGTTACTCGAACTTGGTGGGGGGCCTTTGGGAGACCCAGTACTTC. It encodes CASSYSNLVGGLWETQYF.

This chain links TRBV7-3 with TRBJ2-7; D possibly corresponds to TRBD1 (6 bases). Germline-derived CDR1 and CDR2 are SGHTA and FQGTGA. The CDR3 has 16 residues. The V end lost 3 bases, the J end lost 1 base, and 16 bases lay between the germline ends. CDR3 in DNA: TGTGCCAGCAGCTTGCACGTTCGGCAGGGGTCCTACGAGCAGTACTTC. As protein: CASSLHVRQGSYEQYF.

This clonotype was recorded at least ten times. The rearrangement links TRBV3-1 to TRBJ2-6; tentatively, D is TRBD1 or TRBD2 (6 bases each). This CDR3 spans 15 amino acids. Trimming removed 2 bases at V and 4 bases at J, with 9 bases between. The germline CDR1 and CDR2 sequences are LGHDT and YNNKEL (reference sequence). As DNA, the CDR3 is TGTGCCAGCAGCCAACGGGGGCGCGGGGCCAACGTCCTGACTTTC. Protein product: CASSQRGRGANVLTF.